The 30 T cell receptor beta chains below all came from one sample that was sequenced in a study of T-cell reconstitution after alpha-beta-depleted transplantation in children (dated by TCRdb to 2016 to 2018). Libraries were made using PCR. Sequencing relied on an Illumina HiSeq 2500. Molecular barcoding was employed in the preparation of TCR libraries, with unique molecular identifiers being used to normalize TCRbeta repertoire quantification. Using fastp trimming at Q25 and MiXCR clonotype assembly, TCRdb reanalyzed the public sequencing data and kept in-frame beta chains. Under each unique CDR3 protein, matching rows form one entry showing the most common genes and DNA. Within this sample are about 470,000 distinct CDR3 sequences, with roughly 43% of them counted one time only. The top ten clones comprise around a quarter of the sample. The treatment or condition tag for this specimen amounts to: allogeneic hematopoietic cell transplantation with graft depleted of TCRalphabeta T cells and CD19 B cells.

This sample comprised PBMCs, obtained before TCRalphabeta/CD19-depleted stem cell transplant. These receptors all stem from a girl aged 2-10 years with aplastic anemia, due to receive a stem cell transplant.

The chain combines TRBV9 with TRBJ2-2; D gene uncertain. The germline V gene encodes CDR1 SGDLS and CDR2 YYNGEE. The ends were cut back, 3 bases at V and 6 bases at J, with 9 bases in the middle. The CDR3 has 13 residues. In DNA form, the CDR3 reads TGTGCCAGCAGCGCCGCCCTTGCCGGGGAGCTGTTTTTT. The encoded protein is CASSAALAGELFF.

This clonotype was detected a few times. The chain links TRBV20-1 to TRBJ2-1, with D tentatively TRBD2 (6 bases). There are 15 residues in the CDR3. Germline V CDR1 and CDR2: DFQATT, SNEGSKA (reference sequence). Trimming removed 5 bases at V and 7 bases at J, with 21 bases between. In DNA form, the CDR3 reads TGCAGTGCTGGGGCCAGGGCCGGGAGAAGGAATGAGCAGTTCTTC. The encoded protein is CSAGARAGRRNEQFF.

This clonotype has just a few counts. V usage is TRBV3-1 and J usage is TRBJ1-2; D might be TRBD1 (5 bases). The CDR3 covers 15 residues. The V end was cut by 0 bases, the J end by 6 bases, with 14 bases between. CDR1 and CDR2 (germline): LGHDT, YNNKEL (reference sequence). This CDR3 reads CASSQELRQIHGYTF. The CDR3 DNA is TGTGCCAGCAGCCAAGAACTAAGACAGATCCATGGCTACACCTTC. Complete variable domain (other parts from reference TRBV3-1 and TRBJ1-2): DTAVSQTPKYLVTQMGNDKSIKCEQNLGHDTMYWYKQDSKKFLKIMFSYNNKELIINETVPNRFSPKSPDKAHLNLHINSLELGDSAVYFCASSQELRQIHGYTFGSGTRLTVV.

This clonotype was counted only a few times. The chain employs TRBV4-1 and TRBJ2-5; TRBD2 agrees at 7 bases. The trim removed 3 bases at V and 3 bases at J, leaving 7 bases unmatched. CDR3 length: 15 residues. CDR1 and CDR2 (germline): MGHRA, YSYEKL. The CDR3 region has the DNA TGCGCCAGCAGCCATCCTAATGGGGGGGAAGAGACCCAGTACTTC. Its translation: CASSHPNGGEETQYF.

CDR3: CASSLAQSEYEQYF. CDR3 sequence (DNA): TGTGCCAGCAGCTTAGCCCAATCAGAGTACGAGCAGTACTTC. The V call is TRBV7-9, the J call TRBJ2-7; no firm D call. The length of the CDR3 is 14 residues. Trimming shortened V by 0 bases and J by 4 bases, and 10 bases separated the two germline ends. The germline V gene encodes CDR1 SEHNR and CDR2 FQNEAQ (reference sequence).

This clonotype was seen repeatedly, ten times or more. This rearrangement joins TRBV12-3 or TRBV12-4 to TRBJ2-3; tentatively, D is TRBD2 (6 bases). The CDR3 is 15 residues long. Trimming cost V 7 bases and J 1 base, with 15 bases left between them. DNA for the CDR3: TGTGCCAGCACCTATACTGGGACTGGCACAGATACGCAGTATTTT. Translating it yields CASTYTGTGTDTQYF.

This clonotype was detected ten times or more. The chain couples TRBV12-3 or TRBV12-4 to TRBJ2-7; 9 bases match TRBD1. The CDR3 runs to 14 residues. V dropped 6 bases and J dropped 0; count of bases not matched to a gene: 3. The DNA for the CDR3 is TGTGCCAGCAGCTCGGGACAGGGCTCCTACGAGCAGTACTTC. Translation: CASSSGQGSYEQYF.

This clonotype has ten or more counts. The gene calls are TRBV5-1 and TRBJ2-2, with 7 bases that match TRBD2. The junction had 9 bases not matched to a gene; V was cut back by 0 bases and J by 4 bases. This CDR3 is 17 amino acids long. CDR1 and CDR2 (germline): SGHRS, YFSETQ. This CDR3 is CASSLERGRSGTGELFF. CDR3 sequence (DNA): TGCGCCAGCAGCTTGGAACGCGGGAGAAGCGGCACCGGGGAGCTGTTTTTT.

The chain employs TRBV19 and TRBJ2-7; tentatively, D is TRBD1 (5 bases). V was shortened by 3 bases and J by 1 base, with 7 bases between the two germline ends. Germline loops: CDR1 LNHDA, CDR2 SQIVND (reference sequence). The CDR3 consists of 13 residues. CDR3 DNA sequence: TGTGCCAGTAGTATGACAGTATCCTACGAGCAGTACTTC. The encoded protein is CASSMTVSYEQYF.

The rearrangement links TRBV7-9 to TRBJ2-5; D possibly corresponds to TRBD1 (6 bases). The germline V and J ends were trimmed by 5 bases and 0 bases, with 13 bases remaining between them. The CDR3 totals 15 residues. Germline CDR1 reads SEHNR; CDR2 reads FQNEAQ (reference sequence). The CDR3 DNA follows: TGTGCCAGCAGCCCTAGGGACACCCACCAAGAGACCCAGTACTTC. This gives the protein CASSPRDTHQETQYF.

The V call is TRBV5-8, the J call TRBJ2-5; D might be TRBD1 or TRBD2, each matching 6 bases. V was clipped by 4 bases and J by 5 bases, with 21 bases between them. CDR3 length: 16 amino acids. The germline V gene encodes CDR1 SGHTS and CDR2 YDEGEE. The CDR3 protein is CASSLGRWQGTETQYF. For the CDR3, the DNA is TGTGCCAGCAGCCTGGGGAGGTGGCAGGGGACCGAGACCCAGTACTTC.

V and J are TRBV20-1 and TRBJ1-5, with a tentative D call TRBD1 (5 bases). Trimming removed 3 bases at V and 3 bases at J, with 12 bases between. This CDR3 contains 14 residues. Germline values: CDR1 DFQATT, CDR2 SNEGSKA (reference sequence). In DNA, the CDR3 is TGCAGTGCTAGGGGGGAGTTTAACAATCAGCCCCAGCATTTT. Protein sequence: CSARGEFNNQPQHF.

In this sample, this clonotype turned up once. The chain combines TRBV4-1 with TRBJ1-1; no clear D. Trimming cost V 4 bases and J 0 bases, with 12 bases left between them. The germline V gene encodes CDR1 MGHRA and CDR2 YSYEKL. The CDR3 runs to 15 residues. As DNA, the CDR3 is TGCGCCAGCAGCCCTCTCGGGAACATGAACACTGAAGCTTTCTTT. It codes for CASSPLGNMNTEAFF.

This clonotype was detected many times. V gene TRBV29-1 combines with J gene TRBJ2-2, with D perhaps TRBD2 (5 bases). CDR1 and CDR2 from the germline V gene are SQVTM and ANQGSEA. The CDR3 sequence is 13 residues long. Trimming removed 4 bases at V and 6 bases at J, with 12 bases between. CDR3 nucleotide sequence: TGCAGCGTTGGACACGGCGGGCCCGGGGAGCTGTTTTTT. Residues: CSVGHGGPGELFF.

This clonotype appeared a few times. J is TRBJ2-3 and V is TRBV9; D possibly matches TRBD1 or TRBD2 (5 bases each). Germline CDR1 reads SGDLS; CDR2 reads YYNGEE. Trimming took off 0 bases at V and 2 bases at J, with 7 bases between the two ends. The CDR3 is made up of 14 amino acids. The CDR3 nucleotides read TGTGCCAGCAGCGTAGTGGGGGACACAGATACGCAGTATTTT. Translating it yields CASSVVGDTDTQYF. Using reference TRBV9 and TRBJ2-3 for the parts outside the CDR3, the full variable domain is DSGVTQTPKHLITATGQRVTLRCSPRSGDLSVYWYQQSLDQGLQFLIQYYNGEERAKGNILERFSAQQFPDLHSELNLSSLELGDSALYFCASSVVGDTDTQYFGPGTRLTVL.

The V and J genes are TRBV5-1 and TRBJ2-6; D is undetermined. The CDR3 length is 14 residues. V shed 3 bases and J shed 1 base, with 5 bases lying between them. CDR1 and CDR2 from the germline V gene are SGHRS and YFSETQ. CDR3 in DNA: TGCGCCAGCAGCTATTTTTCTGGGGCCAACGTCCTGACTTTC. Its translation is CASSYFSGANVLTF.

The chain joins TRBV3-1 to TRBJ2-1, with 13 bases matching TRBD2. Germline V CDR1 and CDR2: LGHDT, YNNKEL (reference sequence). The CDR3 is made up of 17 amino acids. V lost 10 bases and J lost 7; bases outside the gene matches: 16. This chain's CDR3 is CAICWTSGSDFTNEQFF. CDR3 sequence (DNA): TGTGCCATCTGTTGGACTAGCGGGAGCGACTTTACAAATGAGCAGTTCTTC.

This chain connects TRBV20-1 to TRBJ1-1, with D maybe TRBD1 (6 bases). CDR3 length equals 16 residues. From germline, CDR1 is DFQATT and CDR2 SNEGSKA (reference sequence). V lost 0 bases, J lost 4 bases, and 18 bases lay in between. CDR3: CSARDLVTGTSTEAFF. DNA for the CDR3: TGCAGTGCTAGAGATCTGGTAACAGGGACGTCCACTGAAGCTTTCTTT.

CDR3 DNA sequence: TGTGCCAGCAGTCGGGCGGGAGGGTTCACCGGGGAGCTGTTTTTT. This codes for CASSRAGGFTGELFF. This chain connects TRBV6-1 to TRBJ2-2; 9 bases align to TRBD2. The CDR3 is made up of 15 amino acids. The junction had 5 bases not matched to a gene; V was cut back by 5 bases and J by 4 bases. Germline V gene sequence: CDR1 MNHNS, CDR2 SASEGT.

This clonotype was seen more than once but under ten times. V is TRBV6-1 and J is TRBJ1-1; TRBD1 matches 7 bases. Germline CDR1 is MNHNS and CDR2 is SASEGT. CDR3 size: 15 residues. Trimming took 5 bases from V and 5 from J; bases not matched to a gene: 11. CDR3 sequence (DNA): TGTGCCAGCAGTAGGAGCCGACCAGGGGGGACTGAAGCTTTCTTT. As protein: CASSRSRPGGTEAFF.

The CDR3 spells CASSLDTAGDPYNEQFF. CDR3 in DNA: TGTGCCAGCAGCTTAGATACAGCGGGAGATCCCTACAATGAGCAGTTCTTC. V usage is TRBV11-1 and J usage is TRBJ2-1, with TRBD2 identical over 8 bases. The CDR3 consists of 17 residues. Germline values: CDR1 SGHAT, CDR2 FQDESV (reference sequence). V lost 1 base and J lost 2; bases outside the gene matches: 7.

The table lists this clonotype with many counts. DNA of the CDR3: TGTGCCAGCAGCCAAGGAGGACTAGCCTCCTACGAGCAGTACTTC. Amino acids: CASSQGGLASYEQYF. J is TRBJ2-7 and V is TRBV3-1, with TRBD2 matching over 8 bases. V shed 1 base and J 0 bases; nucleotides not matched to a gene: 2. Germline V gene lookup returns CDR1 LGHDT and CDR2 YNNKEL (reference sequence). The CDR3 has 15 amino acids.

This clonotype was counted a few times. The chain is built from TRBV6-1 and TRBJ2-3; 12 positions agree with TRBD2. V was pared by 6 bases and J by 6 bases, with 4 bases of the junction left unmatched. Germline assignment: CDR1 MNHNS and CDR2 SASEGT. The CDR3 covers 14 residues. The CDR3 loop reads CASSTSGGKDTQYF. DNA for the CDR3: TGTGCCAGCAGCACTAGCGGGGGGAAGGATACGCAGTATTTT.

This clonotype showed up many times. CDR3 protein: CASSGGGSTDTQYF. CDR3 coding DNA: TGTGCCAGCTCTGGCGGGGGGAGCACAGATACGCAGTATTTT. The chain recombines TRBV7-9 with TRBJ2-3, with 8 bases that match TRBD2. The CDR3 contains 14 residues. Germline V gene data show CDR1 as SEHNR and CDR2 as FQNEAQ (reference sequence). J lost 0 bases, V lost 8 bases, and 4 bases had no gene match.

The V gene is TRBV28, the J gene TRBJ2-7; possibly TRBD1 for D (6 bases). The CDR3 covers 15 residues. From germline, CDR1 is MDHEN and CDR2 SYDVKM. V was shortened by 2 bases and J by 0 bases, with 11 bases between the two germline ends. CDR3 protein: CASSLIRQASYEQYF. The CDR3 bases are TGTGCCAGCAGTTTAATAAGACAGGCCTCCTACGAGCAGTACTTC.

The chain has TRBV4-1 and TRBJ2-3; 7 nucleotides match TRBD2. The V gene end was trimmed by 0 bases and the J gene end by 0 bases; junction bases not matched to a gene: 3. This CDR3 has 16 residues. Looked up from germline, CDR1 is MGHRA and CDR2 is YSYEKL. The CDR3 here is CASSQETSASTDTQYF. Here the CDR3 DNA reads TGCGCCAGCAGCCAAGAAACTAGCGCAAGCACAGATACGCAGTATTTT.

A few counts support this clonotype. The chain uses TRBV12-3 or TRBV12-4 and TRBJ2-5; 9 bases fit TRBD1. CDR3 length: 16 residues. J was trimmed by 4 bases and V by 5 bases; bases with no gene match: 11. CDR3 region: CASSELGTGKRETQYF. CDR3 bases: TGTGCCAGCAGTGAACTCGGGACAGGGAAAAGAGAGACCCAGTACTTC.

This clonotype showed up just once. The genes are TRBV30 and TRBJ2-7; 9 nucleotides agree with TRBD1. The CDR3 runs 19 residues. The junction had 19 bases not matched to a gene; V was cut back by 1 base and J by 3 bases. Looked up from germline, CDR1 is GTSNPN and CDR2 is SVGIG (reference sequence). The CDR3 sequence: CAWSGVPGDRAGSGYEQYF. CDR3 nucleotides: TGTGCCTGGAGTGGTGTCCCGGGGGACAGGGCTGGTTCGGGCTACGAGCAGTACTTC.

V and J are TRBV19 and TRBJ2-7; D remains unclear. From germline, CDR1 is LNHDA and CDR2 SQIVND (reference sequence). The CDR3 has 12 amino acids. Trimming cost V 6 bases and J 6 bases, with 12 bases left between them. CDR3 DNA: TGTGCCAGTAGCGAGGTAGGTGGCGAGCAGTACTTC. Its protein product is CASSEVGGEQYF.

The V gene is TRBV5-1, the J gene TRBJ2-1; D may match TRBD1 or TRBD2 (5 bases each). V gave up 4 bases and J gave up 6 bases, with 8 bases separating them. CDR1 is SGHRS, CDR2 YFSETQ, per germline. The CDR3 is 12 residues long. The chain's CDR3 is CASSVGTNEQFF. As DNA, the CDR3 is TGCGCCAGCAGCGTAGGGACCAATGAGCAGTTCTTC.